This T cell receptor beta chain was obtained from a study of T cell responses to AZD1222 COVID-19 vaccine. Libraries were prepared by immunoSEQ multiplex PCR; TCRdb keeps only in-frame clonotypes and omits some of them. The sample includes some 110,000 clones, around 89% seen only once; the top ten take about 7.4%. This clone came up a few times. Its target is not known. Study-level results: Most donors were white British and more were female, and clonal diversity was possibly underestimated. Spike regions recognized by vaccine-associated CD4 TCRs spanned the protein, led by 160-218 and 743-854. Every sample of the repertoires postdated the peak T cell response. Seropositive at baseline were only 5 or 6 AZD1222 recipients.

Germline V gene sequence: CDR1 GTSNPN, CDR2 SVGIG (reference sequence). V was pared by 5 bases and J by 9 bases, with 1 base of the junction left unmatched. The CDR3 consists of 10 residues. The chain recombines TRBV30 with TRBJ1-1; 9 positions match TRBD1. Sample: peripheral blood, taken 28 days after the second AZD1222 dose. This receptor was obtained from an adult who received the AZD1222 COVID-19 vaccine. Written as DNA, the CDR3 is TGTGCCTGGGGGACAGGGAAAGCTTTCTTT. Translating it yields CAWGTGKAFF.